This TCR beta chain stems from a study of CD8+ T cells in alopecia areata. Findings of the study overall: Lesional scalp exceeded normal scalp in clonality, especially in alopecia totalis/universalis. Resident alphabeta T cells of normal skin are also sequenced in scalp samples. Sharing of TCR sequences between patients (possibly for HLA-related reasons) was less clear than in mice.

This clone came up once. Its specificity is not known. CDR1 SGHAT and CDR2 FQNNGV come from the germline V gene. The CDR3 is made up of 16 amino acids. Trimming removed 1 base from V and 1 base from J, with 13 bases in between. Extracted RNA was reverse transcribed, and the resulting cDNA served as sequencing template. Produced via immunoSEQ multiplex PCR; TCRdb's table is partial and in-frame only. The sample records around 210,000 clones, more than 50% being singletons. Cell sorting was applied to PBMCs, and CD4+ and CD8+ T cells were collected. The TCR originated in a human donor in good health. The rearrangement links TRBV11-2 to TRBJ2-5; tentatively, D is TRBD1 or TRBD2 (6 bases each). Sample: CD8+ T cells sorted from blood. This chain's CDR3 is CASSLVYGGIQETQYF. CDR3 nucleotides: TGTGCCAGCAGCTTAGTTTACGGGGGCATCCAAGAGACCCAGTACTTC.